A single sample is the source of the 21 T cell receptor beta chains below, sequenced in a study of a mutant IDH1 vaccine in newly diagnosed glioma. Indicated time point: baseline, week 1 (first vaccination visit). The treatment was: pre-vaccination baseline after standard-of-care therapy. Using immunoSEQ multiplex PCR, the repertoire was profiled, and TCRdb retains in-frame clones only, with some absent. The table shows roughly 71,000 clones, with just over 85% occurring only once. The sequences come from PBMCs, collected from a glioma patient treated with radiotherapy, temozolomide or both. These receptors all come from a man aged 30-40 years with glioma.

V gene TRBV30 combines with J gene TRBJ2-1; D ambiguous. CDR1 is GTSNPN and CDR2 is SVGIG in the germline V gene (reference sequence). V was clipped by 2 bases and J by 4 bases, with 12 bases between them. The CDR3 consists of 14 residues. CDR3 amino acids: CAWSRDTLYNEQFF. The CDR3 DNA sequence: TGTGCCTGGAGTCGTGACACGTTATACAATGAGCAGTTCTTC.

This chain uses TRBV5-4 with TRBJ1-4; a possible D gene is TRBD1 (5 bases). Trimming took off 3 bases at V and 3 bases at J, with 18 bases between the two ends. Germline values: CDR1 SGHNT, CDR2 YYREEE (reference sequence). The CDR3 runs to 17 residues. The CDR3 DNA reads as TGTGCCAGCAGCTATCGGGGGTGGAGGTTCGCTAATGAAAAACTGTTTTTT. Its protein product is CASSYRGWRFANEKLFF.

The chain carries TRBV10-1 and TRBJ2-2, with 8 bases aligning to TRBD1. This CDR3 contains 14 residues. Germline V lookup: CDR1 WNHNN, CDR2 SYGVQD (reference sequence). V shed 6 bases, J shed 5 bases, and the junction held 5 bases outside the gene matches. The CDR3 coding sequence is TGCGCCAGCAGCCGGGACAGGCGGACCGGGGAGCTGTTTTTT. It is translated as CASSRDRRTGELFF.

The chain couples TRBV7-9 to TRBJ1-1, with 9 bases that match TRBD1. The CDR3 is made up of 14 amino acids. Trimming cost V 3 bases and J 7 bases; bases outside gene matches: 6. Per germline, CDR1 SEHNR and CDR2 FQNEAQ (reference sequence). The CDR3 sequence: CASSFSTGGGEAFF. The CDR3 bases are TGTGCCAGCAGCTTTTCGACAGGGGGAGGTGAAGCTTTCTTT.

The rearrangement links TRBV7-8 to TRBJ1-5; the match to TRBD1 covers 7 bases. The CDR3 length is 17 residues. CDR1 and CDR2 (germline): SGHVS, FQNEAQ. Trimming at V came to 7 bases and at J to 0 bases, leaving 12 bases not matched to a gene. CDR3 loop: CASTQRGQAYSNQPQHF. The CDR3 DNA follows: TGTGCCAGCACACAGAGGGGGCAGGCGTATAGCAATCAGCCCCAGCATTTT.

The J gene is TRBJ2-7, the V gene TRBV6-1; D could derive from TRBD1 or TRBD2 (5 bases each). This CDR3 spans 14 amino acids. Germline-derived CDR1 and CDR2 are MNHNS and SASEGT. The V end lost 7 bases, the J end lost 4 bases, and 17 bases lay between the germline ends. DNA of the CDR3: TGTGCCAGCAAATCCGGGACCCTAGATTACGAGCAGTACTTC. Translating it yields CASKSGTLDYEQYF.

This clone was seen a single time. CDR3 amino acids: CASSPSVTGPYQETQYF. CDR3 bases: TGTGCCAGCAGTCCCAGCGTGACAGGCCCTTACCAAGAGACCCAGTACTTC. The rearrangement links TRBV2 to TRBJ2-5; maybe TRBD1 (6 bases). This CDR3 is 17 amino acids long. The germline gives CDR1 SNHLY, CDR2 FYNNEI. V was shortened by 5 bases and J by 0 bases, with 19 bases between the two germline ends.

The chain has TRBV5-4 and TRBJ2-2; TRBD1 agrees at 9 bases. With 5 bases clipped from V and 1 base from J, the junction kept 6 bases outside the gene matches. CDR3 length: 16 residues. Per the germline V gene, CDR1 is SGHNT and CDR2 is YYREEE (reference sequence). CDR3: CASRRRDRENTGELFF. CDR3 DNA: TGTGCCAGCAGGCGGCGGGACAGGGAGAACACCGGGGAGCTGTTTTTT.

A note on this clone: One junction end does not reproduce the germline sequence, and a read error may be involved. The CDR3 region is CASSQVSGNNRNF. As DNA, the CDR3 is TGTGCCAGCAGCCAAGTTTCGGGGAACAACCGCAACTTC. This rearrangement joins TRBV4-2 to TRBJ2-7; D may be TRBD2 (5 bases). CDR3 length equals 13 residues. Germline CDR1 LGHNA, CDR2 YNFKEQ.

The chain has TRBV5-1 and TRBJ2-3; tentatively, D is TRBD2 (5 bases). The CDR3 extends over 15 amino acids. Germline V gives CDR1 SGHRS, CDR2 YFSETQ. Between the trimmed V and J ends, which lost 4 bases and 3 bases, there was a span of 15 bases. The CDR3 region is CASSREFSLTDTQYF. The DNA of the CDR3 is TGCGCCAGCAGCAGGGAGTTTAGTCTGACAGATACGCAGTATTTT.

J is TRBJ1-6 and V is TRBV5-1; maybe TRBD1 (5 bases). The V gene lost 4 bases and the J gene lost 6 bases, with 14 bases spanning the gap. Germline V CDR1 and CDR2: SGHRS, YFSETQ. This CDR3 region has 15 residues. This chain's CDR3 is CASSKGTSGNSPLHF. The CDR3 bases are TGCGCCAGCAGCAAGGGGACTAGTGGTAATTCACCCCTCCACTTT. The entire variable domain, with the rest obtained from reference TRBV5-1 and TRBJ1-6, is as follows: KAGVTQTPRYLIKTRGQQVTLSCSPISGHRSVSWYQQTPGQGLQFLFEYFSETQRNKGNFPGRFSGRQFSNSRSEMNVSTLELGDSALYLCASSKGTSGNSPLHFGNGTRLTVT.

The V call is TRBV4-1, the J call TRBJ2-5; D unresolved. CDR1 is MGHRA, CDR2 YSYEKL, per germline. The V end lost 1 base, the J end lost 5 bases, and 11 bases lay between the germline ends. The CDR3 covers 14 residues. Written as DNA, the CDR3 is TGCGCCAGCAGCCAAGTTAGCAGGCGGGAGACCCAGTACTTC. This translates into CASSQVSRRETQYF.

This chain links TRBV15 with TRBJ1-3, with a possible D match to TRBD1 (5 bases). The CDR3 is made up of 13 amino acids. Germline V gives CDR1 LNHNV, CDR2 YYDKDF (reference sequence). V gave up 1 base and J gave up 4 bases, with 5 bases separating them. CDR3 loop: CATSRGTGNTIYF. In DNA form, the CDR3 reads TGTGCCACCAGCAGAGGGACAGGAAACACCATATATTTT.

CDR3 residues: CASSERWDRPLLEQYF. Here the CDR3 DNA reads TGTGCCAGTAGCGAGAGATGGGACAGACCTCTCCTCGAGCAGTACTTC. J is TRBJ2-7 and V is TRBV19; 7 bases match TRBD1. Germline trimming cut 6 bases from V and 6 bases from J; bases unmatched to any gene: 17. The CDR3 length is 16 residues. Germline CDR1 reads LNHDA; CDR2 reads SQIVND (reference sequence). Based on the CDR3 plus reference TRBV19 and TRBJ2-7, the full variable domain is DGGITQSPKYLFRKEGQNVTLSCEQNLNHDAMYWYRQDPGQGLRLIYYSQIVNDFQKGDIAEGYSVSREKKESFPLTVTSAQKNPTAFYLCASSERWDRPLLEQYFGPGTRLTVT.

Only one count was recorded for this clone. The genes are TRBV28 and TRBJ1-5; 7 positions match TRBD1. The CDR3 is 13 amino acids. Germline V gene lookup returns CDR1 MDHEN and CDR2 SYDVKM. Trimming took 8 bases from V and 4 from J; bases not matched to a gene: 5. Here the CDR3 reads CASGLQGNQPQHF. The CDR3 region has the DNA TGTGCCAGCGGCCTACAGGGGAATCAGCCCCAGCATTTT. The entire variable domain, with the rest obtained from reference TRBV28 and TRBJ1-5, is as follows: DVKVTQSSRYLVKRTGEKVFLECVQDMDHENMFWYRQDPGLGLRLIYFSYDVKMKEKGDIPEGYSVSREKKERFSLILESASTNQTSMYLCASGLQGNQPQHFGDGTRLSIL.

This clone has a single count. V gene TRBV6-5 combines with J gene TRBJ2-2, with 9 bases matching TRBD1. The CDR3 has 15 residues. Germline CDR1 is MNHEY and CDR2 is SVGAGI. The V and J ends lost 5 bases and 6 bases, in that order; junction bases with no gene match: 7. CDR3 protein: CASSPLQGASGELFF. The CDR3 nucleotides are TGTGCCAGCAGTCCTTTACAGGGGGCGTCCGGGGAGCTGTTTTTT.

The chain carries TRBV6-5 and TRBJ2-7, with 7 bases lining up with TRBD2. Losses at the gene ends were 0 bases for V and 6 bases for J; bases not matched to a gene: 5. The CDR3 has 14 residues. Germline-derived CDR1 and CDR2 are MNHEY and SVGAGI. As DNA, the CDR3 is TGTGCCAGCAGTTACTCGGTATGGGGGGGCGAGCAGTACTTC. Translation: CASSYSVWGGEQYF.

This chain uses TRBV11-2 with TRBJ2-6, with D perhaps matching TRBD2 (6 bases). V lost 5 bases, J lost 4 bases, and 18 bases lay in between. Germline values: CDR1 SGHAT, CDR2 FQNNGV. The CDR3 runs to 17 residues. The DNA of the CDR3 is TGTGCCAGCAGCGAGTCCTGGAGGGTGGTCGGGGCCAACGTCCTGACTTTC. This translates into CASSESWRVVGANVLTF.

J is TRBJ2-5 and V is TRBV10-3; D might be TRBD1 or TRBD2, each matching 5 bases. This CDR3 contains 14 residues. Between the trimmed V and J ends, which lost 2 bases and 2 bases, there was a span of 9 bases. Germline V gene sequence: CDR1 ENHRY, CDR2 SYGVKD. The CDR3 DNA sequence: TGTGCCATCAGTGAGCCGGGACGTCAAGAGACCCAGTACTTC. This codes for CAISEPGRQETQYF.

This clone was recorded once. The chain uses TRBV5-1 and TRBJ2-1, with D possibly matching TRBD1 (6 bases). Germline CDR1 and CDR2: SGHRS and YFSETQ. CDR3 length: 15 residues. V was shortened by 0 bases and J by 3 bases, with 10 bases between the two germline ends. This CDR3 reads CASSLATGNYNEQFF. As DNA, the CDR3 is TGCGCCAGCAGCTTGGCCACAGGGAACTACAATGAGCAGTTCTTC.

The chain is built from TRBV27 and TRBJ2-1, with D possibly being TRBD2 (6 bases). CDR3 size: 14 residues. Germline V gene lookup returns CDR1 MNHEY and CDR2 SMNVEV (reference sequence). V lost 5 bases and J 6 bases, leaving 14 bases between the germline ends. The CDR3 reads CASSLGGKGNEQFF. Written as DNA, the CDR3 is TGTGCCAGCAGTCTCGGGGGTAAGGGCAATGAGCAGTTCTTC.